This T cell receptor beta chain was found in a study of blood T cell repertoires in COVID-19. Turning to the study itself: Samples came from the United States, Italy and Spain, spanning acute and convalescent COVID-19.

In the authors' methods: Reference gene primer amplification gave nucleated cell count estimates. Libraries were prepared by immunoSEQ multiplex PCR; TCRdb keeps only in-frame clonotypes and omits some of them. That table furnishes V, J and clone size, whereas the DNA furnished D and trimming. Counted here are 410,000 or so clones, 70% to 90% occurring once; the ten biggest clones make up more than 1.4%. This clone appeared a single time. With 5 bases clipped from V and 0 bases from J, the junction kept 0 bases outside the gene matches. Per the germline V gene, CDR1 is MNHEY and CDR2 is SMNVEV (reference sequence). The CDR3 has 13 amino acids.

The source of this sequence is a woman aged 25 to 39 with active or convalescent COVID-19. The sequencing input was peripheral blood. This chain links TRBV27 with TRBJ1-2; 7 bases are a match to TRBD1. The CDR3 DNA reads TGTGCCAGCAGTGGGACAGCTAACTATGGCTACACCTTC. Protein: CASSGTANYGYTF.